Sequencing of this TCR beta chain was carried out in a study of blood T cell repertoires in COVID-19. The CDR3 loop spans 17 amino acids. Per germline, CDR1 KGHSH and CDR2 LQKENI. V was clipped by 2 bases and J by 0 bases; unmatched bases: 8. In the study's own analysis: The assay estimated nucleated cells by amplifying reference gene primers. TCRdb's table, derived via immunoSEQ multiplex PCR, lists solely in-frame clones and lacks some. For V, J and clone size, that table is used; D and trimming come from the DNA. The data show roughly 120,000 clones, about 79% seen once. This chain uses TRBV18 with TRBJ1-2, with TRBD1 matching over 8 bases. The source is a woman older than 75 with acute or convalescent COVID-19. The sample consisted of peripheral blood. CDR3 residues: CASSPEGQGAANYGYTF. As DNA, the CDR3 is TGTGCCAGCTCACCAGAAGGACAGGGAGCTGCTAACTATGGCTACACCTTC.